These T cell receptor beta chains were read from a single sample in a study of CD8 T cells in Susac syndrome. TCRdb ran MiXCR on the immunoSEQ multiplex PCR reads and lists one entry per CDR3 protein. The table records over 150,000 distinct CDR3 sequences, approximately 93% of them present only once. Material for sequencing was CD4+ T cells from PBMCs. The receptor source for this set is a human donor with multiple sclerosis. The CDR3 runs from the conserved cysteine through the conserved F or W. D genes are given only for firm matches. Size values are once, few and many counts, or a class for expanded clones, and some rows have none.

length	size	V	J	D	DNA	CDR3
12	.	TRBV6-5	TRBJ2-7	.	TGTGCCAGCAGTTCCGTCTCCTACGAGCAGTACTTC	CASSSVSYEQYF
12	few	TRBV30	TRBJ1-2	.	TGTGCCTGGAGTGTCAGCAGCTATGGCTACACCTTC	CAWSVSSYGYTF
16	.	TRBV2	TRBJ2-3	TRBD2	TGTGCCAGCAGTGGTATCGGACTAGTTTCGACAGATACGCAGTATTTT	CASSGIGLVSTDTQYF
14	.	TRBV20-1	TRBJ2-7	TRBD2	TGCAGTGCTAGGCAAGCGGGGGGACCTTACGAGCAGTACTTC	CSARQAGGPYEQYF
12	few	TRBV7-2	TRBJ2-7	.	TGTGCCAGCAGCTTGGGGGTGGCCGAGCAGTACTTC	CASSLGVAEQYF
13	few	TRBV24-1	TRBJ1-1	.	TGTGCCACCAGTTCGACAGGGAACACTGAAGCTTTCTTT	CATSSTGNTEAFF
18	.	TRBV5-1	TRBJ2-1	.	TGCGCCAGCAGCTTGGGTCGAGTCTGGGCCCGCGTTTTCAATGAGCAGTTCTTC	CASSLGRVWARVFNEQFF
13	.	TRBV20-1	TRBJ1-2	.	TGCAGTGCTAGTCTGGGTCTAAGCTATGGCTACACCTTC	CSASLGLSYGYTF
17	few	TRBV4-1	TRBJ2-7	TRBD2	TGCGCCAGCAGCCAAGGGGTTGTGACTAGCGGGTTTTACGAGCAGTACTTC	CASSQGVVTSGFYEQYF
16	.	TRBV12-3/TRBV12-4	TRBJ2-7	TRBD1	TGTGCCAGCAGTTTATGGGGGACAGGGATCTCCTACGAGCAGTACTTC	CASSLWGTGISYEQYF
14	.	TRBV20-1	TRBJ1-1	.	TGCAGTGCTAGACTAAGACCGGGGAACACTGAAGCTTTCTTT	CSARLRPGNTEAFF
16	once	TRBV12-3/TRBV12-4	TRBJ1-5	.	TGTGCCAGCACCTTCAGGAGAGGGAAGGGCAATCAGCCCCAGCATTTT	CASTFRRGKGNQPQHF
11	few	TRBV12-3/TRBV12-4	TRBJ1-2	.	TGTGCCAGCAGTTTAGGGTTAGGCTACACCTTC	CASSLGLGYTF
15	.	TRBV7-2	TRBJ2-7	.	TGTGCCAGCAGGGGGGGAGGCGGGACTGGCTACGAGCAGTACTTC	CASRGGGGTGYEQYF
13	.	TRBV7-8	TRBJ2-1	.	TGTGCCAGCAGCTTCGGGGTCTACAATGAGCAGTTCTTC	CASSFGVYNEQFF
14	.	TRBV10-3	TRBJ2-6	TRBD2	TGTGCCAGCGGGGGTACTCCTGGGGCCAACGTCCTGACTTTC	CASGGTPGANVLTF
14	.	TRBV9	TRBJ1-4	.	TGTGCCAGCAGCGTCCACAGCAGTAATGAAAAACTGTTTTTT	CASSVHSSNEKLFF
15	.	TRBV27	TRBJ2-2	TRBD2	TGTGCCAGCAGTTCACCCGGGACTAGCGGGGGGGAGCTGTTTTTT	CASSSPGTSGGELFF
13	.	TRBV3-1	TRBJ1-1	.	TGTGCCAGCAGCCAAGGAGGGGGGCCTGAAGCTTTCTTT	CASSQGGGPEAFF
12	.	TRBV6-2/TRBV6-3	TRBJ1-5	.	TGTGCCAGCAGTTCCGCCAGTCAGCCCCAGCATTTT	CASSSASQPQHF
14	.	TRBV2	TRBJ2-3	.	TGTGCCAACCTGAAAGGATATAGCACAGATACGCAGTATTTT	CANLKGYSTDTQYF
16	.	TRBV24-1	TRBJ2-5	TRBD1	TGTGCCACCAGTGACTCCCCACAGGGGAACCAAGAGACCCAGTACTTC	CATSDSPQGNQETQYF
16	.	TRBV3-1	TRBJ2-2	TRBD2	TGTGCCAGCAGCCATTACACTAGCGGGAAGCCCGGGGAGCTGTTTTTT	CASSHYTSGKPGELFF
15	.	TRBV19	TRBJ1-1	.	TGTGCCAGTAGTAGGCAAGAACCGTTGAACACTGAAGCTTTCTTT	CASSRQEPLNTEAFF
14	.	TRBV19	TRBJ2-5	.	TGTGCCAGTAGTACCGTCGGAGGGAGAGAGACCCAGTACTTC	CASSTVGGRETQYF
15	.	TRBV9	TRBJ1-6	.	TGTGCCAGCAGCGTAGATGGGGGGATGGGTTCACCCCTCCACTTT	CASSVDGGMGSPLHF
16	.	TRBV4-1	TRBJ2-1	.	TGCGCCAGCAGCCAAGATACTAGAACCTCCTACAATGAGCAGTTCTTC	CASSQDTRTSYNEQFF
13	.	TRBV7-2	TRBJ2-3	.	TGTGCCAGCAGCTTGAGTATTATCGATACGCAGTATTTT	CASSLSIIDTQYF
14	.	TRBV6-5	TRBJ1-1	.	TGTGCCAGCAGTTTCGACAGCTTCAACACTGAAGCTTTCTTT	CASSFDSFNTEAFF
13	.	TRBV7-9	TRBJ1-1	.	TGTGCCAGCCTGGCAGGGGCGAACACTGAAGCTTTCTTT	CASLAGANTEAFF
16	.	TRBV2	TRBJ2-1	TRBD2	TGTGCCAGCAGATACTCTAGCGGGAGGGCCAAGGATGAGCAGTTCTTC	CASRYSSGRAKDEQFF
14	.	TRBV28	TRBJ1-1	TRBD1	TGTGCCAGCACCCCCGGGACAGCGAACACTGAAGCTTTCTTT	CASTPGTANTEAFF
15	.	TRBV3-1	TRBJ2-5	.	TGTGCCAGCAGCGCCCGGGACTTCCCGAAGGGGACCCAGTACTTC	CASSARDFPKGTQYF
13	.	TRBV6-5	TRBJ1-1	.	TGTGCCAGCAGTTACTCGGGGAAAACTGAAGCTTTCTTT	CASSYSGKTEAFF
11	.	TRBV2	TRBJ1-2	.	TGTGCCAGCAGGGTATGGTCGGGCTACACCTTC	CASRVWSGYTF
13	.	TRBV29-1	TRBJ2-7	TRBD2	TGCAGCGTTCGGACTAGCGGACCCTACGAGCAGTACTTC	CSVRTSGPYEQYF
14	.	TRBV7-9	TRBJ1-1	.	TGTGCCAGCAGCAATACTCGGGTGAACACTGAAGCTTTCTTT	CASSNTRVNTEAFF
17	.	TRBV15	TRBJ1-5	.	TGTGCCACCAGCAGACCCTTGGGGGCAGTGAGCAGTCAGCCCCAGCATTTT	CATSRPLGAVSSQPQHF
12	few	TRBV12-3/TRBV12-4	TRBJ2-7	.	TGTGCCAGCAGTTTGGTGTCTTCCGAGCAGTACTTC	CASSLVSSEQYF
13	.	TRBV2	TRBJ2-7	TRBD2	TGTGCCAGCAACGGCGGGAGGTCCTACGAGCAGTACTTC	CASNGGRSYEQYF
13	.	TRBV9	TRBJ1-2	.	TGTGCCAGCAGCGTAGCTTCCAGGGGTGGCTACACCTTC	CASSVASRGGYTF
16	.	TRBV18	TRBJ2-1	TRBD2	TGTGCCAGCTCACCACTTATACTAGCGGACCTCGATGAGCAGTTCTTC	CASSPLILADLDEQFF
14	.	TRBV4-1	TRBJ1-5	.	TGCGCCAGCAGCCAACCTGGGATAAAACGGCCCCAGCATTTT	CASSQPGIKRPQHF
17	.	TRBV3-1	TRBJ1-1	TRBD1	TGTGCCAGCAGCCAAGGCCAGCAGGGGGGCATGAACACTGAAGCTTTCTTT	CASSQGQQGGMNTEAFF
15	.	TRBV3-1	TRBJ1-2	.	TGTGCCAGCAGCTCCCAAGGGACCCAATCCTATGGCTACACCTTC	CASSSQGTQSYGYTF
13	.	TRBV30	TRBJ2-1	.	TGTGCCTGGAGCAACAAGAACAGGGCTGAGCAGTTCTTC	CAWSNKNRAEQFF
14	.	TRBV20-1	TRBJ2-1	TRBD1	TGCAGTGCTAGGGGGACAGGGATTTACAATGAGCAGTTCTTC	CSARGTGIYNEQFF
14	.	TRBV28	TRBJ1-2	.	TGTGCCAGCATCCGGGACCGTCGGAACTATGGCTACACCTTC	CASIRDRRNYGYTF
15	.	TRBV30	TRBJ2-6	.	TGTGCCTGGAGACGGAGCACGTCTGGGGCCAACGTCCTGACTTTC	CAWRRSTSGANVLTF
17	.	TRBV6-2/TRBV6-3	TRBJ2-1	.	TGTGCCAGCAGTTCGGGATCCGGGCCGCAGAGGAGCGATGAGCAGTTCTTC	CASSSGSGPQRSDEQFF
14	.	TRBV5-1	TRBJ1-3	.	TGCGCCAGCAGCTTGGAAGGGATCGGAAACACCATATATTTT	CASSLEGIGNTIYF
15	.	TRBV14	TRBJ2-3	TRBD2	TGTGCCAGCAGCCAAGATCCCGGGGGGACAGATACGCAGTATTTT	CASSQDPGGTDTQYF
14	.	TRBV20-1	TRBJ1-6	.	TGCAGTGCTAGAGAGGGGCCCTCTAATTCACCCCTCCACTTT	CSAREGPSNSPLHF
12	.	TRBV5-4	TRBJ1-5	.	TGTGCCAGCAGCTGGATGCATCAGCCCCAGCATTTT	CASSWMHQPQHF